This TCR beta chain was recorded in a study of post-analysis software for immune sequencing data. The wider study: Disease courses included relapsing-remitting, secondary progressive and progressive-relapsing multiple sclerosis.

Notes on the study in general: The study found TRBV5-6, TRBV5-1 and TRBV20-1 among about five TRBV segments more frequent in patients than controls. Controls had significantly higher normalized Chao1 diversity than multiple sclerosis patients. Batch-mates among the samples co-clustered strongly by F measure.

Notes on this clonotype: Its antigen remains unknown.

Prepared libraries of TCR beta cDNA carried unique molecular identifiers. TCRdb re-called the PCR reads through MiXCR, storing one row per CDR3 protein. The sample yields about half a million distinct CDR3 sequences, about a third seen once. The CDR3 runs to 13 residues. The V and J ends lost 7 bases and 5 bases, in that order; junction bases with no gene match: 6. The germline V gene encodes CDR1 MDHEN and CDR2 SYDVKM. Sequencing was performed on blood. The genes are TRBV28 and TRBJ1-1, with TRBD1 matching over 8 bases. The clonotype originates from a girl aged 2-17 years with multiple sclerosis. The CDR3 nucleotides are TGTGCCAGCAAAGACAGGGGAGGGACTGAAGCTTTCTTT. Its translation is CASKDRGGTEAFF.